The rows below give T cell receptor beta chains drawn from one sample of a study of blood T cell repertoires in COVID-19. Generated by immunoSEQ multiplex PCR, the TCRdb table keeps only in-frame clones and is missing some. The data hold some 140,000 clones, with 75% to 80% observed a single time. Sequenced material: peripheral blood. The receptor source for this set is a man at least 80 years old with acute or convalescent COVID-19. Each CDR3 is given with its conserved first and last residue. The order of the fields is D gene, J gene, CDR3 length, clone size, V gene, CDR3 DNA, CDR3 protein. The D gene is left open where the match is weak. Size tells how often a clone was seen (once, few, many) or the class of an expanded clone, and some rows leave it out.

>.|TRBJ2-3|18|.|TRBV29-1
TGCAGCGTTGTGTTTGGCAAGGAGGCCTCTCACAGCACAGATACGCAGTATTTT
CSVVFGKEASHSTDTQYF
>.|TRBJ2-3|13|.|TRBV6-5
TGTGCCAGCAGGATCGGGGTAGCCGATACGCAGTATTTT
CASRIGVADTQYF
>.|TRBJ2-2|13|.|TRBV2
TGTGCCACCCGGCAGGGCGGAACCGGGGAGCTGTTTTTT
CATRQGGTGELFF
>.|TRBJ1-1|11|.|TRBV20-1
TGCAGTGCTAGGATACAAGATGAAGCTTTCTTT
CSARIQDEAFF
>TRBD1|TRBJ1-6|15|.|TRBV6-5
TGTGCCAGCAGTCGAGGGGAAGGGGGCAATTCACCCCTCCACTTT
CASSRGEGGNSPLHF
>.|TRBJ1-6|15|.|TRBV27
TGTGCCAGCAGTCAAATCCGGTCGGGAAATTCACCCCTCCACTTT
CASSQIRSGNSPLHF
>TRBD1|TRBJ1-5|15|.|TRBV4-1
TGCGCCAGCAGCCAAGTAAGGGACAGAGATCAGCCCCAGCATTTT
CASSQVRDRDQPQHF
>TRBD1|TRBJ2-5|15|.|TRBV2
TGTGCCAGCAGTGGGACAGGGAACCCCTCGGAGACCCAGTACTTC
CASSGTGNPSETQYF
>.|TRBJ2-7|15|once|TRBV4-1
TGCGCCAGCAGCCAAGCCCCGGGAACCAACTACGAGCAGTACTTC
CASSQAPGTNYEQYF
>TRBD1|TRBJ2-2|16|few|TRBV5-1
TGCGCCAGCAGCCGAGGGCTTGGTCAGGGGGACGGGGAGCTGTTTTTT
CASSRGLGQGDGELFF
>.|TRBJ2-3|13|.|TRBV2
TGTGCCAGCAGTGGTGGGACTCCCGATACGCAGTATTTT
CASSGGTPDTQYF
>.|TRBJ2-5|13|.|TRBV29-1
TGCAGCGTGCGGCTTGGGGGGAGGGAGACCCAGTACTTC
CSVRLGGRETQYF
>TRBD1|TRBJ1-1|14|.|TRBV6-6
TGTGCCAGCAGTGGACGGACAGGGAACACTGAAGCTTTCTTT
CASSGRTGNTEAFF
>TRBD1|TRBJ2-1|15|.|TRBV5-1
TGCGCCAGCAGCTGGGGACAGGGATCCTACAATGAGCAGTTCTTC
CASSWGQGSYNEQFF
>.|TRBJ1-6|16|.|TRBV9
TGTGCCAGCAGTCCGGACAGCTTACCCTTAAATTCACCCCTCCACTTT
CASSPDSLPLNSPLHF
>TRBD2|TRBJ2-2|15|.|TRBV18
TGTGCCAGCTCACCACGGCGGGGGGGTGAAGGAAAGCTGTTTTTT
CASSPRRGGEGKLFF
>.|TRBJ1-2|15|.|TRBV3-1/TRBV3-2
TGTGCCAGCAGCCCAAGTGACTACGTGAACTATGGCTACACCTTC
CASSPSDYVNYGYTF
>.|TRBJ1-1|17|.|TRBV11-2
TGTGCCAGCAGCCTAAGGACCGGCGGGGTTGTGGCCACTGAAGCTTTCTTT
CASSLRTGGVVATEAFF
>TRBD2|TRBJ2-2|16|.|TRBV7-2
TGTGCCAGCAGCCCGACTAGCGGGCTGAACACCGGGGAGCTGTTTTTT
CASSPTSGLNTGELFF
>TRBD2|TRBJ2-3|19|.|TRBV10-3
TGTGCCATCAGTGAGTCTGTACTAGCGGGGGGGACAAGCACAGATACGCAGTATTTT
CAISESVLAGGTSTDTQYF
>.|TRBJ2-7|16|.|TRBV11-1
TGTGCCAGCAGCTTAGAGGGTCTGGGAGTTTCCTACGAGCAGTACTTC
CASSLEGLGVSYEQYF
>.|TRBJ2-5|13|few|TRBV14
TGTGCCAGCAGCCAAGGCCCCAGGGAAACCCAGTACTTC
CASSQGPRETQYF
>.|TRBJ1-5|16|.|TRBV6-1
TGTGCCAGCAGTGAAACGCTCGCGGGGGCATGGCAGCCCCAGCATTTT
CASSETLAGAWQPQHF
>.|TRBJ1-2|12|.|TRBV19
TGTGCCAGTAGTAGGCTTGGCTATGGCTACACCTTC
CASSRLGYGYTF
>TRBD2|TRBJ2-3|17|.|TRBV5-4
TGTGCCAGCAGCTTCGCACGCGGGGGGGCTGGCACAGATACGCAGTATTTT
CASSFARGGAGTDTQYF
>TRBD1|TRBJ2-1|15|once|TRBV6-5
TGTGCCAGCAGTACGACAGGGAGCTCCTACAATGAGCAGTTCTTC
CASSTTGSSYNEQFF
>.|TRBJ1-2|13|once|TRBV27
TGTGCCAGCAGTTTCCAGGATAACTATGGCTACACCTTC
CASSFQDNYGYTF
>.|TRBJ2-5|13|.|TRBV5-6
TGTGCCAGCAGCTTGACGGTTGAAGAGACCCAGTACTTC
CASSLTVEETQYF
>TRBD2|TRBJ2-3|15|once|TRBV6-5
TGTGCCACAGGGACTAGCTTCCCCCAGGGTAATACGCAGTATTTT
CATGTSFPQGNTQYF
>TRBD1|TRBJ2-2|13|few|TRBV29-1
TGCAGCGTGGGACAGAGAAACACCGGGGAGCTGTTTTTT
CSVGQRNTGELFF
>TRBD1|TRBJ2-3|16|.|TRBV6-1
TGTGCCAGCAGTGAAGTGGGCAGGGGGATTTCAGATACGCAGTATTTT
CASSEVGRGISDTQYF
>TRBD1|TRBJ2-1|16|.|TRBV15
TGTGCCACCAGCAGAGACCGAGGACAGGGGGATAATGAGCAGTTCTTC
CATSRDRGQGDNEQFF
>TRBD1|TRBJ1-2|14|.|TRBV4-2
TGTGCCAGCAGCCAGGACAGGGGAAGGGATGGCTACACCTTC
CASSQDRGRDGYTF
>TRBD1|TRBJ1-2|13|.|TRBV5-1
TGCGCCAGCAGCCGTGACAGGGACTATGGCTACACCTTC
CASSRDRDYGYTF